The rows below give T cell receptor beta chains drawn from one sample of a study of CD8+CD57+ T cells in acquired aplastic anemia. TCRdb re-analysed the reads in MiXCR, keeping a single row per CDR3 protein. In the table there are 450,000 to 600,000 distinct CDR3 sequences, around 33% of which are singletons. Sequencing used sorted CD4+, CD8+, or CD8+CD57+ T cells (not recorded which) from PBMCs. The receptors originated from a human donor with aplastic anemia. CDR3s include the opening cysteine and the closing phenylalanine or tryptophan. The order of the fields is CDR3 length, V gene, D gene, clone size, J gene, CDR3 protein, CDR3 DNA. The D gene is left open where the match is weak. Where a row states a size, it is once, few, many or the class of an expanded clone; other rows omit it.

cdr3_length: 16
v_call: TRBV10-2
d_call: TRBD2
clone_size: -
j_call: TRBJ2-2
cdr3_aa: CASSEPGLAATGELFF
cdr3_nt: TGCGCCAGCAGTGAGCCGGGACTAGCGGCAACCGGGGAGCTGTTTTTT

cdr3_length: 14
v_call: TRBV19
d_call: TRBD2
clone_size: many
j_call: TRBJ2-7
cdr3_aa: CASSLTSDSYEQYF
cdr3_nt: TGTGCCAGTAGTCTGACTAGCGACTCCTACGAGCAGTACTTC

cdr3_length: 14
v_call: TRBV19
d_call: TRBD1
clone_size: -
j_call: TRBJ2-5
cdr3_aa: CASSPGQGMGTQYF
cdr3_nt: TGTGCCAGTAGTCCGGGACAGGGGATGGGGACCCAGTACTTC

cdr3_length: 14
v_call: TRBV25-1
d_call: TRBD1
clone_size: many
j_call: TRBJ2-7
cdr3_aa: CASRGTGLPYEQYF
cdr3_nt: TGTGCCAGCAGGGGGACAGGGCTGCCCTACGAGCAGTACTTC

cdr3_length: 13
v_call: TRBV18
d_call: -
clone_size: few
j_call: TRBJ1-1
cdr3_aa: CASSPPGGAEAFF
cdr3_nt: TGTGCCAGCTCACCGCCCGGTGGGGCTGAAGCTTTCTTT

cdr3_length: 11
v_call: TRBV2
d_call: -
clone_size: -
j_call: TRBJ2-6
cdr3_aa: CASSSRDVLTF
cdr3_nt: TGTGCCAGCAGTAGCAGGGACGTCCTGACTTTC

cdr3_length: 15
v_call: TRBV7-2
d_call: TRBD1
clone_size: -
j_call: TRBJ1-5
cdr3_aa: CASGLKWDRDRPQHF
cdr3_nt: TGTGCCAGCGGCTTAAAATGGGACAGGGATCGGCCCCAGCATTTT

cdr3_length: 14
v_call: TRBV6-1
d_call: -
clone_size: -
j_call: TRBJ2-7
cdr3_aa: CASRRGTATSEQYF
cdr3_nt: TGTGCCAGCAGGCGCGGGACAGCGACAAGCGAGCAGTACTTC

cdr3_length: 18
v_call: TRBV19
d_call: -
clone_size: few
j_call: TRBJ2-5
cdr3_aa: CASSDRLTFPWTKETQYF
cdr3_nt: TGTGCCAGTAGTGACAGACTTACATTCCCTTGGACAAAAGAGACCCAGTACTTC

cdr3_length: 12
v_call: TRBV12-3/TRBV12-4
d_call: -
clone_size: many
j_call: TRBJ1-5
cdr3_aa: CASSPFNQPQHF
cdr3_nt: TGTGCCAGCAGTCCGTTCAATCAGCCCCAGCATTTT

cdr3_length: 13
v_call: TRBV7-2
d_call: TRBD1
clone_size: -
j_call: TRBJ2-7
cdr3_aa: CASTSDRVREQYF
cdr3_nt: TGTGCCAGCACCTCCGACAGGGTGCGGGAGCAGTACTTC

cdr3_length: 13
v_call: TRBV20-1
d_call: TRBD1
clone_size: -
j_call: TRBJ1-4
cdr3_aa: CSASGQANEKLFF
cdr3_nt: TGCAGTGCTAGTGGACAGGCTAATGAAAAACTGTTTTTT

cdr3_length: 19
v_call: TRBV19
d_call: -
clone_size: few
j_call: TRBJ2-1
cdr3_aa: CASSTTPPSLVEGNNEQFF
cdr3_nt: TGTGCCAGTAGTACCACCCCTCCTAGTCTTGTGGAAGGGAACAATGAGCAGTTCTTC

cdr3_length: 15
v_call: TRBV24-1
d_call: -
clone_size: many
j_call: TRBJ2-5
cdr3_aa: CATSDTRGLQETQYF
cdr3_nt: TGTGCCACCAGTGACACAAGGGGACTCCAAGAGACCCAGTACTTC

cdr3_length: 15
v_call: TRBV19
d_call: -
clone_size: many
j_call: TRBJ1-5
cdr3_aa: CASTNPGLNNQPQHF
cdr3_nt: TGTGCCAGTACCAATCCGGGACTGAACAATCAGCCCCAGCATTTT

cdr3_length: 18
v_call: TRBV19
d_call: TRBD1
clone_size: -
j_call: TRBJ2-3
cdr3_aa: CASSLTGTGGVRADTQYF
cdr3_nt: TGTGCCAGTTCGCTCACCGGGACAGGGGGTGTTAGAGCGGATACGCAGTATTTT

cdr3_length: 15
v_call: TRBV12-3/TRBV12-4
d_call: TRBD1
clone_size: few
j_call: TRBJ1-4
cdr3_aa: CASRMTGGRNEKLFF
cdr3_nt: TGTGCCAGCAGGATGACAGGGGGACGTAATGAAAAACTGTTTTTT

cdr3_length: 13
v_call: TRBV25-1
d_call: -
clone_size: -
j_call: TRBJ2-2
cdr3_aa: CASKTDSYGELFF
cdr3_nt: TGTGCCAGCAAAACGGACAGTTACGGGGAGCTGTTTTTT

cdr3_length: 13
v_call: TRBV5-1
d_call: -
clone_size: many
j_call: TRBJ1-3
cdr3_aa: CASSFDSGNTIYF
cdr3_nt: TGCGCCAGCAGCTTTGACTCTGGAAACACCATATATTTT

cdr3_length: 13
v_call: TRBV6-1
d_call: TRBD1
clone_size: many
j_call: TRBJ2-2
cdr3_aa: CASKGGNTGELFF
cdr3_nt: TGTGCCAGCAAAGGGGGCAACACCGGGGAGCTGTTTTTT

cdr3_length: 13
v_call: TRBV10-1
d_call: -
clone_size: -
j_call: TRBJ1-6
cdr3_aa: CAGAGASNSPLHF
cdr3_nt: TGCGCCGGCGCCGGGGCATCGAATTCACCCCTCCACTTT

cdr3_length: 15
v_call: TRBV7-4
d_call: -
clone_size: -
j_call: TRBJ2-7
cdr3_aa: CASSSEYRAGDEQYF
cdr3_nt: TGTGCCAGCAGCTCGGAGTACCGAGCAGGGGATGAGCAGTACTTC

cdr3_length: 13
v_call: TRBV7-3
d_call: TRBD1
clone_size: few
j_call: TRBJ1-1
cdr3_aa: CASSIGTVYEAFF
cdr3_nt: TGTGCCAGCAGCATCGGGACAGTCTATGAAGCTTTCTTT

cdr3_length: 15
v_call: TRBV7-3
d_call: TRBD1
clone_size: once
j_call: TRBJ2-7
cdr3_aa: CASSTMGGTGYEQYF
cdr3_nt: TGTGCCAGCAGCACAATGGGCGGGACAGGGTACGAGCAGTACTTC

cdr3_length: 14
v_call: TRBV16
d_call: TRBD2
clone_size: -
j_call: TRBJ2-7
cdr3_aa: CASSHWTSVNEQYF
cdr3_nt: TGTGCCAGCAGCCACTGGACTAGCGTCAACGAGCAGTACTTC

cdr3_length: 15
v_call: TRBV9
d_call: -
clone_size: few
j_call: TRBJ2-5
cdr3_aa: CASSLLGDNQETQYF
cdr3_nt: TGTGCCAGCAGCCTCTTGGGGGACAACCAAGAGACCCAGTACTTC

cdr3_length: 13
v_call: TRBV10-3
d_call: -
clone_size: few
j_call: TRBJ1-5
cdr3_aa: CAISEYGLQPQHF
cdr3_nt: TGTGCCATCAGTGAGTACGGACTACAGCCCCAGCATTTT

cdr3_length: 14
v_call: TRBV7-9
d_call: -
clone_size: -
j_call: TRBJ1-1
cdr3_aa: CASSLGYGNTEAFF
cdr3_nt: TGTGCCAGCAGCTTGGGATACGGGAACACTGAAGCTTTCTTT

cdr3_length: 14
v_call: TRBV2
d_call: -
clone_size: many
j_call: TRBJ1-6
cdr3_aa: CASSEEGAASPLHF
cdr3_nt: TGTGCCAGCAGTGAAGAAGGGGCGGCTTCACCCCTCCACTTT

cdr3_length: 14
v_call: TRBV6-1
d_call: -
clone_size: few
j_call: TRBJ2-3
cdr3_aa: CASSEDSRTDTQYF
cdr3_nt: TGTGCCAGCAGTGAGGACAGCCGCACAGATACGCAGTATTTT

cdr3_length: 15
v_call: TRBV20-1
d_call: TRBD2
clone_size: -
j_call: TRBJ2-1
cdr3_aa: CSASPSSGSLNEQFF
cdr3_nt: TGCAGTGCTAGCCCCTCCAGCGGGAGTCTAAATGAGCAGTTCTTC

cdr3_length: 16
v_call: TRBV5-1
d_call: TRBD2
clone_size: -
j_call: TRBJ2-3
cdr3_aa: CASSPWTSGHTDTQYF
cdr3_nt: TGCGCCAGCAGCCCTTGGACTAGCGGACACACAGATACGCAGTATTTT

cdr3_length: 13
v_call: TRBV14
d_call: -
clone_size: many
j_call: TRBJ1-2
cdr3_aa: CASSQGEGYGYTF
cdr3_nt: TGTGCCAGCAGCCAAGGGGAGGGCTATGGCTACACCTTC